This TCR beta chain was captured by sequencing in a study of patients and donors after allogeneic stem cell transplantation (dated by TCRdb to the early 2020s). In the case of this clonotype: Its antigen is still unknown. Base qualities are not recorded, but no much larger clone differs from it by a single base.

V loses 0 bases, J loses 4 bases, and the germline ends lie 2 bases apart. As encoded in the germline V gene, CDR1 is KGHDR while CDR2 is SFDVKD. The CDR3 has 12 amino acids, counting the end cysteine and phenylalanine. Kept here is only the CDR3 DNA, which spans 36 bases and is read in frame from base 1. Library generation was performed with RT-PCR. Sequencing was carried out with a NextSeq 550. TCRdb handled the public reads itself, with Q25 trimming in fastp and clone calling in MiXCR, and kept productive beta chains. CDR3 protein duplicates are merged, each entry listing the most common genes and DNA. Within this sample are 800,000 to 1,000,000 distinct CDR3 sequences, with more than 15% of them counted one time only. The ten largest make up around 5.5% of the sample.

In this chain, TRBV24-1 is recombined with TRBJ1-1; confidence is insufficient to name the D gene. This clonotype originated in a human donor who was either an allogeneic HSCT recipient or a stem cell or donor lymphocyte infusion donor (not recorded which). It is not recorded whose cells these are; they may come from a transplant donor. The sample comprised blood, either unsorted or a sorted T cell fraction (not recorded which). The CDR3 sequence is CATSDLGTEAFF. The DNA is TGTGCCACCAGTGATTTGGGCACTGAAGCTTTCTTT.